One sample yielded the 15 T cell receptor beta chains listed below, sequenced in a study of OX40 agonist ivuxolimab in advanced cancers. The protocol was immunoSEQ multiplex PCR, while the TCRdb copy is restricted to in-frame clones and leaves out a portion. The data contain more than 30,000 clones, roughly nine tenths of them singletons. The sample in question was CD4+ or CD8+ T cells sorted from blood, obtained in a trial of the OX40 agonist ivuxolimab. Receptors were obtained from an adult with an advanced solid tumor such as melanoma, head and neck, liver or kidney cancer.

The chain links TRBV7-3 to TRBJ2-5; D might be TRBD1 or TRBD2, each matching 5 bases. Per germline, CDR1 SGHTA and CDR2 FQGTGA. This CDR3 spans 14 amino acids. The V gene lost 5 bases and the J gene lost 7 bases, with 17 bases spanning the gap. Written as DNA, the CDR3 is TGTGCCAGCAGCCCGGGGACGGGTGGGCCGACCCAGTACTTC. Translated, it gives CASSPGTGGPTQYF.

This clone was seen only a few times. This sequence joins TRBV27 and TRBJ2-1, with TRBD2 matching over 13 bases. The CDR3 extends over 18 amino acids. CDR1 and CDR2 (germline): MNHEY, SMNVEV (reference sequence). V was clipped by 5 bases and J by 6 bases; unmatched bases: 13. The CDR3, as DNA: TGTGCCAGCAGTCTCGAACACCCGGGACTAGCGGGGTTCAATGAGCAGTTCTTC. Translation: CASSLEHPGLAGFNEQFF.

This clone was counted a few times. The rearrangement links TRBV4-2 to TRBJ2-7; perhaps TRBD1 as D (6 bases). CDR3 length: 16 residues. The V end was cut by 0 bases, the J end by 9 bases, with 21 bases between. Per the germline V gene, CDR1 is LGHNA and CDR2 is YNFKEQ. The CDR3 sequence: CASSQDLMGRGRRQYF. The CDR3 DNA reads TGTGCCAGCAGCCAAGATCTCATGGGCAGGGGTCGTCGGCAGTACTTC.

This chain joins TRBV19 and TRBJ1-2; 9 nucleotides line up with TRBD1. Germline CDR1 is LNHDA and CDR2 is SQIVND (reference sequence). This CDR3 is 15 amino acids long. Losses at the gene ends were 5 bases for V and 2 bases for J; bases not matched to a gene: 6. The CDR3 loop reads CASSPGTGQNYGYTF. The CDR3 DNA reads TGTGCCAGTAGTCCGGGGACAGGGCAAAACTATGGCTACACCTTC.

This clone is a singleton in its sample. The V gene is TRBV7-9, the J gene TRBJ2-7, with TRBD1 identical over 9 bases. The CDR3 has 14 amino acids. J was trimmed by 5 bases and V by 5 bases; bases with no gene match: 7. Per the germline V gene, CDR1 is SEHNR and CDR2 is FQNEAQ (reference sequence). The CDR3 nucleotides are TGTGCCAGCAGCCCCCGGGACAGGGTCAACGAGCAGTACTTC. Protein sequence: CASSPRDRVNEQYF.

The V and J genes are TRBV5-1 and TRBJ2-5, with TRBD1 identical over 7 bases. The ends lost 0 bases at V and 5 bases at J; junction bases unmatched: 7. The germline V gene has CDR1 SGHRS and CDR2 YFSETQ. The CDR3 is 15 residues long. The CDR3 nucleotides read TGCGCCAGCAGCTTGGAAAGAGGGGGCGGTGAGACCCAGTACTTC. It is translated as CASSLERGGGETQYF. Looking up the rest from reference TRBV5-1 and TRBJ2-5 gives the full variable domain: KAGVTQTPRYLIKTRGQQVTLSCSPISGHRSVSWYQQTPGQGLQFLFEYFSETQRNKGNFPGRFSGRQFSNSRSEMNVSTLELGDSALYLCASSLERGGGETQYFGPGTRLLVL.

This CDR3 is CASSLMGGDSNQPQHF. The CDR3, as DNA: TGTGCCAGCAGCTTAATGGGGGGCGATAGCAATCAGCCCCAGCATTTT. This chain joins TRBV7-9 and TRBJ1-5; possibly TRBD1 for D (6 bases). This CDR3 spans 16 amino acids. V was clipped by 2 bases and J by 0 bases, with 11 bases between them. Germline-derived CDR1 and CDR2 are SEHNR and FQNEAQ (reference sequence).

This clone came up once. The chain couples TRBV2 to TRBJ2-3; D gene ambiguous. Germline assignment: CDR1 SNHLY and CDR2 FYNNEI. This CDR3 is 11 amino acids long. The V gene lost 5 bases and the J gene lost 2 bases, with 2 bases spanning the gap. CDR3 in DNA: TGTGCCAGCAGTAACACAGATACGCAGTATTTT. Its translation is CASSNTDTQYF.

The chain carries TRBV7-8 and TRBJ2-7; 13 bases match TRBD2. Germline lookup yields CDR1 SGHVS and CDR2 FQNEAQ. This CDR3 is 16 amino acids long. The trim removed 2 bases at V and 5 bases at J, leaving 6 bases unmatched. The CDR3 spells CASSLLLAGGGNEQYF. CDR3 DNA: TGTGCCAGCAGCTTATTACTAGCGGGAGGGGGGAACGAGCAGTACTTC.

This clone occurred once. The J gene is TRBJ1-2, the V gene TRBV5-1; weak D call: TRBD1 (5 bases). CDR3 length equals 13 residues. V lost 4 bases and J 4 bases, leaving 11 bases between the germline ends. Germline CDR1 SGHRS, CDR2 YFSETQ. As DNA, the CDR3 is TGCGCCAGCAGCCTCCGGGGGATCTATGGCTACACCTTC. It codes for CASSLRGIYGYTF.

V and J are TRBV19 and TRBJ1-5; D remains unclear. V gave up 6 bases and J gave up 4 bases, with 7 bases separating them. CDR1 LNHDA and CDR2 SQIVND come from the germline V gene (reference sequence). The length of the CDR3 is 12 residues. The CDR3 sequence: CASREPNQPQHF. CDR3 coding DNA: TGTGCCAGTAGGGAACCAAATCAGCCCCAGCATTTT.

V is TRBV6-1 and J is TRBJ1-2, with 7 bases fitting TRBD1. V trimming: 4 bases; J trimming: 5 bases; junction bases outside the gene matches: 7. The CDR3 has 14 amino acids. Germline values: CDR1 MNHNS, CDR2 SASEGT. The CDR3: CASSVPGQPYGYTF. The CDR3 DNA sequence: TGTGCCAGCAGTGTACCGGGACAGCCGTATGGCTACACCTTC.

This chain links TRBV7-3 with TRBJ2-2, with 7 bases identical to TRBD2. Per the germline V gene, CDR1 is SGHTA and CDR2 is FQGTGA. Losses at the gene ends were 5 bases for V and 5 bases for J; bases not matched to a gene: 11. This CDR3 comprises 16 residues. In nucleotides, the CDR3 is TGTGCCAGCAGCCCTGCTAGCGGTCCTTGGACCGGGGAGCTGTTTTTT. It specifies CASSPASGPWTGELFF.

This rearrangement joins TRBV5-4 to TRBJ1-6, with D unresolved. Germline-derived CDR1 and CDR2 are SGHNT and YYREEE (reference sequence). The CDR3 is 13 residues long. V lost 4 bases to trimming and J lost 8 bases, with 10 bases between them. CDR3 sequence: CASSAVTDSPLHF. In DNA form, the CDR3 reads TGTGCCAGCAGCGCGGTGACGGATTCACCCCTCCACTTT.

For the CDR3, the DNA is TGTGCCAGCAGCTCGGGACCACTGGATACGCAGTATTTT. Its protein is CASSSGPLDTQYF. This chain links TRBV7-3 with TRBJ2-3; either TRBD1 or TRBD2 may supply D (5 bases each). CDR1 and CDR2 (germline): SGHTA, FQGTGA. The CDR3 runs to 13 residues. Deletions cut 4 bases from V and 6 bases from J, with 11 bases between.